The entry below gives a single T cell receptor beta chain sequence along with its context. There are a few counts of this clone. What this receptor recognizes is not known. No much larger clone is present one base from it, and per-base qualities are unavailable. The germline V gene provides CDR1 SQVTM and CDR2 ANQGSEA. V is reduced by 4 bases and J by 6 bases, leaving a spacing of 13 bases between them. Including the terminal cysteine and phenylalanine, the CDR3 comprises 12 residues. The entry retains the CDR3 DNA only, 36 bases that are in frame from base 1. In total, 500 to 700 healthy bone marrow donors made up the cohort. Cohort members were all nominally healthy when sampled, although unrecorded immune exposures were likely present. CMV serostatus was positive for 289 and negative for about half of the roughly 700 cohort members, and was not recorded for this donor. A peripheral blood sample was collected from each donor, and TCR beta sequencing was performed on peripheral blood mononuclear cells. Genomic DNA extraction from the blood cell samples was performed with the Qiagen DNeasy Blood Extraction Kit.

The data were taken from a study of cytomegalovirus exposure and HLA in healthy donors (dated by TCRdb to 2016 to 2017). At the level of the whole study: In an earlier analysis of 587 of the donors, approximately 300 Gb of sequence data and roughly 100 million unique TCR beta sequences from 150 million to 200 million T cells were reported. The later analysis used no new phenotypic data to find candidate immune exposures, relying instead on TCR beta sequences and their occurrence across donors. In addition to the first cohort of roughly 670 subjects, a separate validation cohort of about 120 different subjects was used. The number of typed donors differed by locus: about 620-630 for A, B, C, DRB1 and DQB1; some 500 for DQA1; roughly 600 for DPA1; and 450 to 480 for DPB1. The study aimed to test whether cataloging public T cell receptors could reveal signatures of past pathogen exposure. Four or five DR-DQ haplotypes were treated as single units for association and clustering because of strong linkage in the cohort. An early release that covered 640 HLA-typed donors contained approximately 300 gigabases of sequencing data and tens of millions of unique TCR sequences. All discovery cohort repertoires had been generated using a single sequencing platform. In a later analysis, previously published TCR beta repertoires from some 640 donors were re-analyzed and high-resolution HLA genotyping was added so that TCR occurrence patterns could be studied. Using immunosequencing, the study profiled T cell repertoires from 640 or so subjects and related those repertoires to cytomegalovirus serostatus. In a later genetic analysis, genome-wide SNP genotypes for 398 of the 666 donors were used, and that subset was treated as a discovery cohort. An earlier analysis of around 540 of the donors applied high-throughput TCR beta sequencing to assess whether each TCR beta V gene segment acted as functional or pseudogenic. Donor age, sex, ethnicity and CMV serostatus were compiled together with the repertoire data. To predict cytomegalovirus infection status, the study combined high-throughput TCR immunosequencing, statistical association of individual TCRs with disease status, and machine learning. Among the approximately 400 genotyped donors, under 90% belonged to the genetic ancestry cluster associated with self-reported Caucasian donors. Among some 400 genotyped donors of the cohort, an average of about 220,000 unique TCR beta nucleotide sequences was sequenced per donor, of which approximately 18% were non-productive. Both class I and class II loci were covered by HLA typing, at four-digit resolution.

Overall results and qualifications from the work: A few of the identified cytomegalovirus-associated TCR beta chains were confirmed in vitro to be specific for cytomegalovirus antigens. A later analysis reported that several top co-occurrence clusters appeared linked to parvovirus B19, influenza, CMV and Epstein-Barr virus. In a later analysis, most CMV-associated TCR beta chains were found to appear HLA-restricted, with HLA associations seemingly driven largely by CMV exposure. Some IMGT-functional V segments, including TRBV6-2 and TRBV6-3, could not be distinguished by the 87-base-pair reads and were therefore excluded. A further reported finding was that TCR beta sequences accurately predicted the HLA-A and HLA-B alleles for most subjects in the first cohort. This cohort had only TCR beta chains sequenced, and the lack of alpha or paired-chain data limited which features could be detected. The study listed approximately 150 TCR beta chains as associated with cytomegalovirus. Linkage disequilibrium might explain the correlated functional status among segregating V segments, but an unknown experimental factor could not be excluded. Broadly in line with IMGT annotations, most TCR beta V segments showed up in productive rearrangements about 87% or about 30% of the time in an earlier analysis of 587 of the donors. Because HLA typing was missing for some donors at each locus, association tests included only the typed subset. When HLA alleles, especially DR and DQ, strongly co-occurred, attributing TCR associations to individual alleles was difficult. The authors suggested that the approach could potentially be extended to other disease states and immunological phenotypes. A later analysis found that TCR association rates varied across HLA loci, with DRB1 alleles showing the most associated TCRs and HLA-C alleles the fewest. Because counts were too low, roughly 17 rarely observed V segments, including chromosome 9 orphons, were left out of the earlier analysis of about 620 of the donors. For the cohort, immune exposure information was limited to CMV serostatus. The presence/absence analyses assumed that sequencing depth was roughly uniform across donors, and that assumption may not be true. In both the original and validation cohorts, the classifier was reported to diagnose cytomegalovirus status with high specificity and sensitivity. In a later genetic analysis, a missense DCLRE1C variant was associated with V-gene and J-gene trimming of TCR beta chains, and the association was replicated in an independent cohort. In a later analysis, HLA-associated TCR beta chains showed more clonal expansion and lower generation probabilities than non-associated chains that were equally common. Most TCR sequences were seen in very few donors, while some public TCRs were found in many individuals. The sequencing pipeline was judged likely to have produced a cluster of highly shared sequence variants as a technical artifact. A later genetic analysis reported fewer N-insertions in productive TCRs among donors in an Asian-associated ancestry cluster than the approximately 670-donor mean. A later analysis associated roughly 17,000 TCR beta sequences with specific HLA alleles at a false discovery rate of 0.05.

Libraries were built with the immunoSEQ multiplex PCR assay. For the multiplex PCR, a mixture combining 60 forward primers for TCR Vbeta segments and 13 reverse primers for TCR Jbeta segments was used. The CDR3 region of rearranged TCR beta genes was amplified from genomic DNA by a multiplex PCR assay. Amplified TCR beta libraries were sequenced as 87-base-pair reads on the Illumina HiSeq System. The authors' analysis ran thus. A later analysis tallied 80 million to 95 million unique TCR beta chains across the approximately 670 repertoires, and 10 million to 11 million of those chains were shared by two or more donors. To remove PCR and sequencing errors, raw reads were error-corrected and collapsed into unique sequences using a nearest-neighbor algorithm that merged closely related sequences. V, D and J gene segments were assigned by aligning CDR3 sequences to IMGT reference sequences. For a sequence to be retained, at least a six-nucleotide match to both a V gene segment and a J gene segment was required. A rearrangement was called productive if the CDR3 had no stop codons and remained in frame with V and J, and every other rearrangement was called non-productive. Following IMGT convention, CDR3 was defined as the stretch from the second conserved V-encoded cysteine up to the conserved J-encoded phenylalanine. In an earlier analysis of around 640 of the donors, sequences lacking an unambiguous match to a single V gene segment were excluded. An earlier analysis of approximately 590 of the donors called V segments functional above 56.7% productive rearrangements and segregating when the between-donor standard deviation exceeded 5%. A statistical classification framework was built to diagnose cytomegalovirus status from the catalog of TCR beta chain sequences. In a later analysis, V and J genes were assigned by comparing TCR nucleotide sequences against IMGT/GENE-DB human TR gene sequences. A later analysis assigned CDR3 sequences and most-parsimonious VDJ recombination scenarios with the TCRdist pipeline. In a later analysis, each TCR beta chain was defined by its CDR3 amino acid sequence together with its V-gene family, and reads without a unique V-gene family were excluded. To address suspected cross-contamination and a sequencing artifact, a later analysis removed several hundred highly shared, low-generation-probability nucleotide sequences. In a later analysis, a clonal expansion index for each public chain was calculated from normalized within-repertoire ranks of inferred template counts. In a later analysis, generation probabilities were computed with a VDJ recombination model fitted to out-of-frame rearrangements, and the resulting probabilities were checked against IGoR. Hypergeometric tests were used in a later analysis to score TCR-TCR, TCR-HLA and TCR-CMV co-occurrence, with a repertoire-size bias correction applied to the TCR pairs. A later analysis estimated false discovery rates by permuting HLA or CMV assignments 20 times. In a later analysis, co-occurring TCRs were grouped with DBSCAN, and TCRdist sequence similarity was added when clustering was performed within HLA-allele-positive subsets. Repertoires with fewer than 30,000 or more than 120,000 public chains were left out of co-occurrence clustering, as were about 5 repertoires with anomalous nucleotide sharing. Held by TCRdb, this immuneACCESS table contains in-frame sequences only and omits some clones. Under half of the omission traces to an unresolved V gene where checked; the cause of the rest is unknown. V and J calls plus clone size are reproduced from that table; the DNA served to infer D and trimming. The sample includes around 39,000 clones, with roughly 60% observed a single time. In total, the top ten clones hold roughly 8.9% of the sample.

The specimen sequenced was PBMCs. This clonotype was obtained from a human donor in good health. The chain uses TRBV29-1 and TRBJ2-7, with TRBD1 as a weak D call on 6 bases. Read as DNA, the sequence is TGCAGCGTTGGGCCAGGGGAACGCGAGCAGTACTTC. Its protein reads: CSVGPGEREQYF.